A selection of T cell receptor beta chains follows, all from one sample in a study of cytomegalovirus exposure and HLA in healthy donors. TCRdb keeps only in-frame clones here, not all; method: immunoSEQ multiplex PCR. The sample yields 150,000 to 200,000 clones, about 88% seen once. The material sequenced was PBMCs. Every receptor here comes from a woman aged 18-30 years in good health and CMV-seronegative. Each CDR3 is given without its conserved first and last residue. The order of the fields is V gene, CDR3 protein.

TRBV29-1	SVRVGAEQY
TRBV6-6	ASFPRRGQDPDTQY
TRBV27	ASSAHSGTYNEQF
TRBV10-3	AISEGAGLGNEQF
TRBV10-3	AISEGKDSLNTEAF
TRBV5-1	ASSKGQGSTDTQY
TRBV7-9	ASSPRGSFYEQY
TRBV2	ASNPDSSTDTQY
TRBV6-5	ASSYSSGPANEKLF
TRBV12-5	ASGPSGSSYNEQF
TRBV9	ASSVSHSGGYTDTQY
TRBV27	ASRSRGNRGLYEQY
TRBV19	ASSMASGSSDTQY
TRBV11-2	ASRFGGNQPQH
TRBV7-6	ASSLARPGGTEAF
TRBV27	ASRQDIRTGGSYGYT
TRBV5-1	ASSTRGSDTEAF
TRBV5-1	ASSLPSLSEQY
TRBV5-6	ASSLRGQRYYSNQPQH
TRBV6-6	ASSLGPTSGSYEQY
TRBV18	ASSPRGLAHSTDTQY
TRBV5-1	ASSETSGGSDTQY
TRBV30	AWSGGGETQY
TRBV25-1	ASRPTGDRGEQY
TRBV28	ASSLQGAQETQY